This T cell receptor beta chain was sequenced for a study of cytomegalovirus exposure and HLA in healthy donors. Germline CDR1 reads MDHEN; CDR2 reads SYDVKM. The length of the CDR3 is 14 residues. The J segment lost 3 bases and the V segment lost 4 bases, leaving 6 bases of the junction unmatched. The PCR ran on 60 Vbeta and 13 Jbeta primers. Clones were sequenced by immunoSEQ multiplex PCR, and TCRdb holds only the in-frame ones, with some missing. The sample holds around 200,000 clones, about three quarters seen once. V usage is TRBV28 and J usage is TRBJ2-7; 7 bases align to TRBD1. Sequencing input: PBMCs. This clonotype was obtained from a male donor in good health and CMV-seronegative. Here the CDR3 reads CASSSTGTVYEQYF. DNA for the CDR3: TGTGCCAGCAGTTCGACCGGGACAGTCTACGAGCAGTACTTC.